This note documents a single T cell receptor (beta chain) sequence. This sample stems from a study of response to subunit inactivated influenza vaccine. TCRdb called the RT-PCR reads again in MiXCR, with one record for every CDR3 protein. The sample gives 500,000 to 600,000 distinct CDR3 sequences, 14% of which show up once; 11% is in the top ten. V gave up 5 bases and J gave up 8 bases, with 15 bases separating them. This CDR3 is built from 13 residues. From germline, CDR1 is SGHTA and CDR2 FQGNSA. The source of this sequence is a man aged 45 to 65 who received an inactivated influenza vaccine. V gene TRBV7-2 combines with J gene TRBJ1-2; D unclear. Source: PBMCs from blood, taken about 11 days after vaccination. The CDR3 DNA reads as TGTGCCAGCAGCCTCCACGTGGAAGGGGGCTACACCTTC. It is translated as CASSLHVEGGYTF. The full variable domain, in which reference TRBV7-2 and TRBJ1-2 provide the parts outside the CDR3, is GAGVSQSPSNKVTEKGKDVELRCDPISGHTALYWYRQSLGQGLEFLIYFQGNSAPDKSGLPSDRFSAERTGGSVSTLTIQRTQQEDSAVYLCASSLHVEGGYTFGSGTRLTVV.